The 30 T cell receptor beta chains below come from one sample, sequenced in a study of CD8+CD57+ T cells in acquired aplastic anemia. According to the study, genomic DNA was the template for TCR beta VDJ and CDR3 profiling. One entry per CDR3 protein, called by TCRdb with MiXCR from the reads. This sample yields approximately 200,000 distinct CDR3 sequences, of which over 60% are seen a single time; 40% to 55% belongs to the top ten. Sequencing input: sorted CD4+, CD8+, or CD8+CD57+ T cells (not recorded which) from PBMCs. Receptor source: a human donor with severe aplastic anemia or a healthy control (not recorded which).

This clonotype was counted many times. The chain uses TRBV14 and TRBJ2-3; D ambiguous. Trimming cost V 3 bases and J 8 bases, with 18 bases left between them. The germline CDR1 and CDR2 sequences are SGHDN and FVKESK. CDR3 size: 15 residues. CDR3 sequence: CASSQRWTSSGTQYF. The CDR3 DNA follows: TGTGCCAGCAGCCAGCGTTGGACCTCCTCGGGTACGCAGTATTTT.

V is TRBV25-1 and J is TRBJ2-5; D gene ambiguous. The germline V gene encodes CDR1 MGHDK and CDR2 SYGVNS. The CDR3 sequence is 13 residues long. The V and J ends lost 5 bases and 4 bases respectively, with 11 bases between them. CDR3: CASSPDIGETQYF. CDR3 sequence (DNA): TGTGCCAGCAGTCCAGATATTGGAGAGACCCAGTACTTC.

This chain uses TRBV9 with TRBJ2-5; 7 nucleotides align to TRBD1. The CDR3 length is 14 residues. The germline V gene has CDR1 SGDLS and CDR2 YYNGEE. With V trimmed by 1 base and J by 2 bases, 2 bases remained unmatched. The CDR3 reads CASSVSQGQETQYF. The CDR3, as DNA: TGTGCCAGCAGCGTATCACAGGGGCAAGAGACCCAGTACTTC.

The chain has TRBV7-8 and TRBJ2-3, with D unclear. The CDR3 spans 13 residues. V was clipped by 2 bases and J by 6 bases, with 9 bases between them. From germline, CDR1 is SGHVS and CDR2 FQNEAQ. CDR3 sequence (DNA): TGTGCCAGCAGCTTACTCGACTCTGATACGCAGTATTTT. This gives the protein CASSLLDSDTQYF. The whole variable domain, filled in from reference TRBV7-8 and TRBJ2-3, reads GAGVSQSPRYKVAKRGQDVALRCDPISGHVSLFWYQQALGQGPEFLTYFQNEAQLDKSGLPSDRFFAERPEGSVSTLKIQRTQQEDSAVYLCASSLLDSDTQYFGPGTRLTVL.

This CDR3 is CSATMLGRDNQPQHF. As DNA, the CDR3 is TGCAGTGCTACAATGCTGGGACGGGATAATCAGCCCCAGCATTTT. This sequence joins TRBV20-1 and TRBJ1-5; D is perhaps TRBD1 (5 bases). Trimming took off 4 bases at V and 4 bases at J, with 17 bases between the two ends. There are 15 residues in the CDR3. Germline V gene sequence: CDR1 DFQATT, CDR2 SNEGSKA (reference sequence).

V usage is TRBV9 and J usage is TRBJ2-7, with D perhaps TRBD2 (5 bases). V was trimmed by 6 bases and J by 2 bases, leaving 21 bases between them. The CDR3 loop spans 16 amino acids. Germline V gene sequence: CDR1 SGDLS, CDR2 YYNGEE. The DNA for the CDR3 is TGTGCCAGCAACCCCATCCCCCAGCGGAGGCCCTACGAGCAGTACTTC. It yields the protein CASNPIPQRRPYEQYF.

This clonotype was observed a single time. The chain has TRBV10-3 and TRBJ2-3, with D possibly TRBD1 on 5 matching bases. The CDR3 contains 13 residues. V dropped 4 bases and J dropped 4 bases, with 9 bases sitting between them. Germline CDR1 ENHRY, CDR2 SYGVKD. CDR3 in amino acids: CAISVKGADTQYF. Written as DNA, the CDR3 is TGTGCCATCAGTGTCAAAGGGGCAGATACGCAGTATTTT.

Comments on this clonotype: A read error is possible here, since a much larger clone lies one base away. This chain connects TRBV19 to TRBJ2-7; TRBD2 might be the D (6 bases). CDR1 is LNHDA, CDR2 SQIVND, per germline (reference sequence). V dropped 10 bases and J dropped 0 bases, with 16 bases sitting between them. The CDR3 consists of 14 residues. CDR3 residues: CATGSGEASYEQYF. DNA for the CDR3: TGTGCCACCGGGAGCGGCGAAGCCTCCTACGAGCAGTACTTC.

V usage is TRBV15 and J usage is TRBJ1-6; the match to TRBD1 covers 7 bases. V dropped 6 bases and J dropped 5; count of bases not matched to a gene: 7. This CDR3 comprises 15 residues. The germline V gene has CDR1 LNHNV and CDR2 YYDKDF (reference sequence). The CDR3 region has the DNA TGTGCCACCAGTAGAACAGGGGACAATAATTCACCCCTCCACTTT. It specifies CATSRTGDNNSPLHF. Filled out from reference TRBV15 and TRBJ1-6, the complete variable domain reads DAMVIQNPRYQVTQFGKPVTLSCSQTLNHNVMYWYQQKSSQAPKLLFHYYDKDFNNEADTPDNFQSRRPNTSFCFLDIRSPGLGDTAMYLCATSRTGDNNSPLHFGNGTRLTVT.

The chain has TRBV29-1 and TRBJ1-2; D uncertain. V lost 1 base and J 7 bases, leaving 10 bases between the germline ends. This CDR3 comprises 12 residues. Germline assignment: CDR1 SQVTM and CDR2 ANQGSEA. CDR3 protein: CSVEGGTSGYTF. The CDR3 region has the DNA TGCAGCGTTGAAGGGGGTACCTCTGGCTACACCTTC.

The sample holds a few counts of this clonotype. One end of the junction is discordant with germline, which a read error may explain. This chain links TRBV7-7 with TRBJ2-3, with TRBD2 identical over 10 bases. CDR3 length: 14 amino acids. The germline gives CDR1 SSHAT, CDR2 FNYEAQ (reference sequence). The CDR3 coding sequence is TGTGCTAGCAGCTCGCTAGCGGGAGATGGTACGCAGTATTTT. Protein: CASSSLAGDGTQYF.

This clonotype was seen more than once but under ten times. V and J are TRBV20-1 and TRBJ1-6, with TRBD1 as a possible D gene (5 bases). V shed 8 bases and J shed 7 bases, with 12 bases lying between them. Germline V lookup: CDR1 DFQATT, CDR2 SNEGSKA (reference sequence). The CDR3 consists of 12 residues. The CDR3: CSLGRANSPLHF. DNA of the CDR3: TGCAGTCTGGGCAGGGCAAATTCACCCCTCCACTTT.

This clonotype was observed at least ten times. The chain carries TRBV6-4 and TRBJ2-1; 14 bases align to TRBD2. V was clipped by 4 bases and J by 7 bases; unmatched bases: 0. The germline CDR1 and CDR2 sequences are MRHNA and SNTAGT. The CDR3 covers 14 residues. DNA of the CDR3: TGTGCCAGCAGTGGACTAGCGGGGGGGAATGAGCAGTTCTTC. Residues: CASSGLAGGNEQFF.

This clonotype was seen only a few times. The V gene is TRBV15, the J gene TRBJ2-7, with 10 bases matching TRBD1. Germline assignment: CDR1 LNHNV and CDR2 YYDKDF (reference sequence). The CDR3 runs 14 residues. V lost 1 base to trimming and J lost 5 bases; unmatched junction nucleotides: 2. CDR3 residues: CATSRGGQGNEQYF. The CDR3 DNA follows: TGTGCCACCAGCAGAGGGGGACAGGGGAACGAGCAGTACTTC. Full variable domain (remainder filled in from reference TRBV15 and TRBJ2-7): DAMVIQNPRYQVTQFGKPVTLSCSQTLNHNVMYWYQQKSSQAPKLLFHYYDKDFNNEADTPDNFQSRRPNTSFCFLDIRSPGLGDTAMYLCATSRGGQGNEQYFGPGTRLTVT.

DNA for the CDR3: TGTGCCAGCAGCTTTGTACGAGGAGATTCACCCCTCCACTTT. It yields the protein CASSFVRGDSPLHF. This chain uses TRBV7-8 with TRBJ1-6; D gene uncertain. V was trimmed by 3 bases and J by 8 bases, leaving 11 bases between them. This CDR3 has 14 amino acids. The V gene's germline CDR1 is SGHVS and CDR2 FQNEAQ.

This chain connects TRBV19 to TRBJ1-5, with a weak D call TRBD1 (6 bases). The V end was cut by 7 bases, the J end by 3 bases, with 16 bases between. Germline-derived CDR1 and CDR2 are LNHDA and SQIVND (reference sequence). CDR3 size: 15 residues. CDR3 in amino acids: CASTGTRGANQPQHF. DNA for the CDR3: TGTGCCAGTACCGGGACACGGGGAGCCAATCAGCCCCAGCATTTT.

Only a few counts were recorded for this clonotype. The V call is TRBV20-1, the J call TRBJ2-7, with 12 nucleotides matching TRBD2. The CDR3 is 15 amino acids. The germline CDR1 and CDR2 sequences are DFQATT and SNEGSKA (reference sequence). V lost 0 bases to trimming and J lost 4 bases; unmatched junction nucleotides: 4. In DNA, the CDR3 is TGCAGTGCTAGAGATCGCCTAGCGGGGGGGTACGAGCAGTACTTC. Translated, it gives CSARDRLAGGYEQYF.

This chain links TRBV11-1 with TRBJ2-7; D is ambiguous. Trimming removed 5 bases from V and 1 base from J, with 9 bases in between. The germline CDR1 and CDR2 sequences are SGHAT and FQDESV (reference sequence). This CDR3 has 13 residues. For the CDR3, the DNA is TGTGCCAGCAGCCAAAGCCAGTCCTACGAGCAGTACTTC. Protein: CASSQSQSYEQYF.

On this clonotype: Germline is not matched at one junction end, which may reflect a read error. The V and J genes are TRBV9 and TRBJ1-2, with D uncertain. The CDR3 has 15 amino acids. Germline values: CDR1 SGDLS, CDR2 YYNGEE. For the CDR3, the DNA is TGCGCCAGCAGCTTGTATGACTCAGACCTCTATGGCTACACCTTC. It translates to CASSLYDSDLYGYTF.

The J gene is TRBJ1-5, the V gene TRBV2; D is undetermined. V gave up 4 bases and J gave up 0 bases, with 7 bases separating them. Germline lookup yields CDR1 SNHLY and CDR2 FYNNEI. CDR3 size: 14 residues. The CDR3 DNA sequence: TGTGCCAGCAGTGGGGTAAATAGCAATCAGCCCCAGCATTTT. This gives the protein CASSGVNSNQPQHF.

The gene calls are TRBV7-2 and TRBJ2-2, with 7 positions matching TRBD1. Germline V gene sequence: CDR1 SGHTA, CDR2 FQGNSA. V lost 3 bases to trimming and J lost 5 bases; unmatched junction nucleotides: 12. CDR3 length: 17 residues. CDR3 sequence reads: CASSLSPVGQATGELFF. The DNA for the CDR3 is TGTGCCAGCAGCTTGTCCCCGGTAGGACAGGCAACCGGGGAGCTGTTTTTT.

The J gene is TRBJ2-1, the V gene TRBV20-1; TRBD1 matches 9 bases. The CDR3 contains 15 residues. V lost 1 base to trimming and J lost 6 bases; unmatched junction nucleotides: 7. The germline gives CDR1 DFQATT, CDR2 SNEGSKA (reference sequence). CDR3 sequence: CSARAGTGLSNEQFF. CDR3 coding DNA: TGCAGTGCTAGAGCGGGGACAGGGCTGAGCAATGAGCAGTTCTTC.

In this sample, this clonotype turned up a few times. CDR3 sequence reads: CATSDYEQGTTTYEQYF. The CDR3 DNA reads TGTGCCACCAGTGATTATGAACAGGGGACTACAACCTACGAGCAGTACTTC. The chain recombines TRBV24-1 with TRBJ2-7, with D perhaps given as TRBD1 or TRBD2 (7 bases each). The V end lost 2 bases, the J end lost 2 bases, and 18 bases lay between the germline ends. The CDR3 length is 17 residues. CDR1 is KGHDR and CDR2 is SFDVKD in the germline V gene.

The V call is TRBV7-8, the J call TRBJ2-2; D unresolved. The CDR3 extends over 17 amino acids. CDR1 and CDR2 (germline): SGHVS, FQNEAQ. V shed 2 bases and J shed 2 bases, with 15 bases lying between them. The CDR3 nucleotides read TGTGCCAGCAGCTTATTCATAAGGCAGGAAAACACCGGGGAGCTGTTTTTT. Translation gives CASSLFIRQENTGELFF.

This clonotype was seen only a few times. V usage is TRBV29-1 and J usage is TRBJ2-5, with D perhaps being TRBD1 or TRBD2 (6 bases each). The V gene's germline CDR1 is SQVTM and CDR2 ANQGSEA. CDR3 length equals 15 residues. V gave up 6 bases and J gave up 5 bases, with 22 bases separating them. The CDR3 region has the DNA TGCAGCGTAAAAAACAGGGACTGGAGCGGGGAGACCCAGTACTTC. The encoded protein is CSVKNRDWSGETQYF. The variable domain in full, with the rest retrieved from reference TRBV29-1 and TRBJ2-5, is SAVISQKPSRDICQRGTSLTIQCQVDSQVTMMFWYRQQPGQSLTLIATANQGSEATYESGFVIDKFPISRPNLTFSTLTVSNMSPEDSSIYLCSVKNRDWSGETQYFGPGTRLLVL.

The CDR3 loop reads CASRRGGITDTQYF. The CDR3 DNA sequence: TGCGCCAGCAGGAGGGGGGGCATCACAGATACGCAGTATTTT. This chain connects TRBV5-1 to TRBJ2-3, with D tentatively TRBD2 (7 bases). The germline gives CDR1 SGHRS, CDR2 YFSETQ. The V and J ends lost 5 bases and 2 bases respectively, with 12 bases between them. This CDR3 is 14 amino acids long.

This chain joins TRBV7-9 and TRBJ1-4; D call uncertain. Deletions cut 5 bases from V and 3 bases from J, with 10 bases between. This CDR3 region has 14 residues. Per germline, CDR1 SEHNR and CDR2 FQNEAQ (reference sequence). Here the CDR3 DNA reads TGTGCCAGCAGCCTGACCCTATCTAATGAAAAACTGTTTTTT. As protein: CASSLTLSNEKLFF.

The chain couples TRBV27 to TRBJ2-3, with TRBD1 matching 9 bases. This CDR3 has 19 residues. Germline values: CDR1 MNHEY, CDR2 SMNVEV (reference sequence). V trimming: 10 bases; J trimming: 0 bases; junction bases outside the gene matches: 20. The CDR3 DNA sequence: TGTGCCACCGAGAGGAGACAGGGGGTAAGTCCTTATAGCACAGATACGCAGTATTTT. Translation gives CATERRQGVSPYSTDTQYF.

To note about this clonotype: A read error may explain this, as a much larger clone is one base away. The chain recombines TRBV6-5 with TRBJ1-5; possible D gene TRBD1, 5 bases. The CDR3 is 16 residues long. V dropped 10 bases and J dropped 0 bases, with 19 bases sitting between them. Germline V CDR1 and CDR2: MNHEY, SVGAGI. The chain's CDR3 is CATRVRWRLSNQPQHF. DNA for the CDR3: TGTGCCACCAGGGTCAGGTGGAGACTTAGCAATCAGCCCCAGCATTTT.

This rearrangement joins TRBV15 to TRBJ1-3; possibly TRBD1 for D (5 bases). Germline CDR1 is LNHNV and CDR2 is YYDKDF (reference sequence). This CDR3 spans 14 amino acids. The germline V and J ends were trimmed by 5 bases and 10 bases, with 18 bases remaining between them. CDR3 DNA sequence: TGTGCCACCAGCTCCCGACAGACGGAACGTACCATATATTTT. Translation: CATSSRQTERTIYF.